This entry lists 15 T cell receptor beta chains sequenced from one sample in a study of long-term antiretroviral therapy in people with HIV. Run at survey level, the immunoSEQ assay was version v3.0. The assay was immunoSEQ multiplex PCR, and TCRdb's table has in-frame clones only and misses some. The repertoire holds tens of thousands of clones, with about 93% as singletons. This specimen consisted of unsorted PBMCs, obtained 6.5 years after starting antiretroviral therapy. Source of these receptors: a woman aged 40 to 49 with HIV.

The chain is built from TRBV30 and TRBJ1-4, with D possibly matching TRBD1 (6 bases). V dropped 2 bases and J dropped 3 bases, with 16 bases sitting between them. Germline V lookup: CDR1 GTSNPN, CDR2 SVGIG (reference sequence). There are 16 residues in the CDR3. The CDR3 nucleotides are TGTGCCTGGAGTATACAGGGTTTTTGGGCTAATGAAAAACTGTTTTTT. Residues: CAWSIQGFWANEKLFF.

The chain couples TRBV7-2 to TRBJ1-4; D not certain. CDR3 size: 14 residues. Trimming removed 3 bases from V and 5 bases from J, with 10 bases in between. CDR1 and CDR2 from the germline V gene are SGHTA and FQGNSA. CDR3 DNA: TGTGCCAGCAGCTTGCGGCCGCTCAATGAAAAACTGTTTTTT. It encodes CASSLRPLNEKLFF.

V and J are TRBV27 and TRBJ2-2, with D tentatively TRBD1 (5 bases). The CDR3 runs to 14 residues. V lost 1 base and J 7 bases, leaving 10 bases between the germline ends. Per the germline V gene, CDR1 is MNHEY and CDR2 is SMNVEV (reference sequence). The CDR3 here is CASSLWPGRGELFF. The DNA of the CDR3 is TGTGCCAGCAGTTTATGGCCAGGGCGCGGGGAGCTGTTTTTT.

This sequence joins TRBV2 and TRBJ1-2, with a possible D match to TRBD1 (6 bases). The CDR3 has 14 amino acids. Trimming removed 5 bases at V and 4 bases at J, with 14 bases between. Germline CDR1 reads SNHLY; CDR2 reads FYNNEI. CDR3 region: CASSFGGGSYGYTF. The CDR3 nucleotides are TGTGCCAGCAGTTTTGGGGGGGGCAGCTATGGCTACACCTTC.

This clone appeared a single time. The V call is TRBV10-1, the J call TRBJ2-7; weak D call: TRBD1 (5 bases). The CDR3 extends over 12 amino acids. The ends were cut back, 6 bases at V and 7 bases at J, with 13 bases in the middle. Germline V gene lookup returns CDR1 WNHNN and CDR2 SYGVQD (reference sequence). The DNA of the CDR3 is TGCGCCAGCAGCTCCGCAGACAGAGAGCAGTACTTC. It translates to CASSSADREQYF.

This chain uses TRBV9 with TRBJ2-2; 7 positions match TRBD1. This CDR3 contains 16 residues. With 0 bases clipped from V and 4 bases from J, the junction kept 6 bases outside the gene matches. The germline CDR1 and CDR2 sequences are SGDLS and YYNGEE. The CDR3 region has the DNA TGTGCCAGCAGCGTAGATGCAGGGGGACGCACCGGGGAGCTGTTTTTT. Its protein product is CASSVDAGGRTGELFF. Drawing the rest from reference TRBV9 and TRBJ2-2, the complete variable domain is DSGVTQTPKHLITATGQRVTLRCSPRSGDLSVYWYQQSLDQGLQFLIQYYNGEERAKGNILERFSAQQFPDLHSELNLSSLELGDSALYFCASSVDAGGRTGELFFGEGSRLTVL.

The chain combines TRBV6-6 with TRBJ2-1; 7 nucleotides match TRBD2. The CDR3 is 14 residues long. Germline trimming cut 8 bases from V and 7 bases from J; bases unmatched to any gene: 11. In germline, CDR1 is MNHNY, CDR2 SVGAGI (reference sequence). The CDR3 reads CASRPRTRVNEQFF. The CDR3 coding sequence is TGTGCCAGCCGACCTCGGACTAGGGTAAATGAGCAGTTCTTC.

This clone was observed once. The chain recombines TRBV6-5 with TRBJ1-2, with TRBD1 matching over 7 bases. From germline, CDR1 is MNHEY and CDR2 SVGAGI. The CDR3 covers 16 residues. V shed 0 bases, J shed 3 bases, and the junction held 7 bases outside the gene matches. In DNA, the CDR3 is TGTGCCAGCAGTTACTCCTCCTGGACAGGAGACTATGGCTACACCTTC. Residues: CASSYSSWTGDYGYTF.

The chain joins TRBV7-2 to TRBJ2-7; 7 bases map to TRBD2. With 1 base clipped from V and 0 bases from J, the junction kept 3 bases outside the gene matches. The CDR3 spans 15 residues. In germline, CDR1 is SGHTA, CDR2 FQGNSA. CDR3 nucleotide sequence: TGTGCCAGCAGCTTAGAAGCGGGGAGCTCCTACGAGCAGTACTTC. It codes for CASSLEAGSSYEQYF.

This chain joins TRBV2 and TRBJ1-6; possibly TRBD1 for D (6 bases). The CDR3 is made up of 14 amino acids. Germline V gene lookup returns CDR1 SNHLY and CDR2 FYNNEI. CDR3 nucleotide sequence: TGTGCTTATACGGGGGGGCCGGAGGGCTCACCCCTCCACTTT. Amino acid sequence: CAYTGGPEGSPLHF.

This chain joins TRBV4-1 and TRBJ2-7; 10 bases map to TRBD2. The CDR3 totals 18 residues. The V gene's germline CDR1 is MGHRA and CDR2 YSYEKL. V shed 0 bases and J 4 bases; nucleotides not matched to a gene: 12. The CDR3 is CASSQDEKRGGLVYEQYF. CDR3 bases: TGCGCCAGCAGCCAAGATGAAAAGCGGGGGGGCCTCGTTTACGAGCAGTACTTC.

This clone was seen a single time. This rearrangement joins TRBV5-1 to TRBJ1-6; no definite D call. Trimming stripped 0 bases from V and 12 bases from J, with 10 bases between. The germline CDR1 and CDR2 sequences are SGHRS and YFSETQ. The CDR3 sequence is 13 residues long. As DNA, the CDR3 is TGCGCCAGCAGCTTGGCCCCGAATAAACCCCTCCACTTT. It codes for CASSLAPNKPLHF.

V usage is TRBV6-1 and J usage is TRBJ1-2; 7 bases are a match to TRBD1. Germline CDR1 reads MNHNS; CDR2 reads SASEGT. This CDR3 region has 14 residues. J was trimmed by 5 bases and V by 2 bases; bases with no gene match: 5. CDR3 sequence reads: CASSEPTGRYGYTF. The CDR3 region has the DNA TGTGCCAGCAGTGAACCGACAGGGCGTTATGGCTACACCTTC.

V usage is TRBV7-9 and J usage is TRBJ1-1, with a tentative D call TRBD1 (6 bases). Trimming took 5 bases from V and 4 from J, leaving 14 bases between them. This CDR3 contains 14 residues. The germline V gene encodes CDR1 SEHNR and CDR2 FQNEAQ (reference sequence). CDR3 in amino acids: CASSPDQGSTEAFF. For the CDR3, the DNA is TGTGCCAGCAGCCCCGATCAGGGGAGCACTGAAGCTTTCTTT. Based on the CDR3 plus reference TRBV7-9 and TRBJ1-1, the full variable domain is DTGVSQNPRHKITKRGQNVTFRCDPISEHNRLYWYRQTLGQGPEFLTYFQNEAQLEKSRLLSDRFSAERPKGSFSTLEIQRTEQGDSAMYLCASSPDQGSTEAFFGQGTRLTVV.

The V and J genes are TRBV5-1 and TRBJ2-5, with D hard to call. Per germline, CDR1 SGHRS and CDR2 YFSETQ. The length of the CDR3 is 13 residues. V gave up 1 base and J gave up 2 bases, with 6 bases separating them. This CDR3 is CASSLQPQETQYF. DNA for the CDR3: TGCGCCAGCAGCTTGCAACCTCAAGAGACCCAGTACTTC.